The 9 T cell receptor beta chains given below trace back to one sample, sequenced in a study of OX40 agonist ivuxolimab in advanced cancers. The library was prepared using the immunoSEQ multiplex PCR assay. The clones in this table, taken by TCRdb from immuneACCESS, are in-frame only. Not every clone is retained; where verified, under half of the shortfall comes from an unresolved V gene, and the cause of the rest is unknown. The sample records over 60,000 clones, roughly 90% of which are singletons. Of the sample, about 2.1% falls within the top ten clones. Sequenced here: CD4+ or CD8+ T cells sorted from blood, sampled in a trial of the OX40 agonist ivuxolimab. Receptors were obtained from an adult with an advanced solid tumor such as melanoma, head and neck, liver or kidney cancer.

This clone was counted once. This chain links TRBV25-1 with TRBJ2-7; D gene ambiguous. Germline V gives CDR1 MGHDK, CDR2 SYGVNS. The CDR3 is 17 residues long. Trimming took off 0 bases at V and 5 bases at J, with 20 bases between the two ends. CDR3: CASSEYPEGPGRHEQYF. CDR3 DNA sequence: TGTGCCAGCAGTGAATACCCAGAAGGGCCAGGTCGGCACGAGCAGTACTTC.

This clone came up a few times. The chain recombines TRBV11-2 with TRBJ1-1, with D possibly matching TRBD1 (6 bases). V was shortened by 1 base and J by 8 bases, with 14 bases between the two germline ends. The germline V gene encodes CDR1 SGHAT and CDR2 FQNNGV. The CDR3 contains 14 residues. CDR3 sequence: CASSLGDTIREAFF. CDR3 coding DNA: TGTGCCAGCAGCTTAGGGGACACTATACGGGAAGCTTTCTTT.

The J gene is TRBJ1-6, the V gene TRBV6-5; D remains unclear. CDR1 MNHEY and CDR2 SVGAGI come from the germline V gene. V was shortened by 10 bases and J by 0 bases, with 10 bases between the two germline ends. This CDR3 spans 14 amino acids. CDR3 sequence: CATRMGSYNSPLHF. For the CDR3, the DNA is TGTGCCACTCGGATGGGCTCCTATAATTCACCCCTCCACTTT.

This clone has more than one count but fewer than ten. V usage is TRBV7-2 and J usage is TRBJ1-1; D is unclear. The ends were cut back, 3 bases at V and 1 base at J, with 6 bases in the middle. CDR1 SGHTA and CDR2 FQGNSA come from the germline V gene. The CDR3 extends over 13 amino acids. The CDR3 DNA reads TGTGCCAGCAGCTTGCAGGAGAACACTGAAGCTTTCTTT. This gives the protein CASSLQENTEAFF.

The chain joins TRBV20-1 to TRBJ2-7; no reliable D call. Germline V gene sequence: CDR1 DFQATT, CDR2 SNEGSKA (reference sequence). The germline V and J ends were trimmed by 0 bases and 5 bases, with 5 bases remaining between them. The CDR3 has 11 amino acids. The DNA for the CDR3 is TGCAGTGCTAGAGATTTGGACGAGCAGTACTTC. Translated: CSARDLDEQYF.

The chain is built from TRBV7-7 and TRBJ2-5; D perhaps matches TRBD1 (5 bases). The CDR3 loop spans 15 amino acids. Trimming left V 4 bases short and J 5 bases short, with 17 bases between. CDR1 is SSHAT and CDR2 is FNYEAQ in the germline V gene (reference sequence). CDR3 in DNA: TGTGCCAGCAGCTCCGCGCAGGGTGGTGGGGAGACCCAGTACTTC. Protein product: CASSSAQGGGETQYF.

The chain combines TRBV28 with TRBJ2-3; tentative D call: TRBD1 (5 bases). The length of the CDR3 is 15 residues. CDR1 is MDHEN, CDR2 SYDVKM, per germline. V shed 3 bases and J shed 12 bases, with 22 bases lying between them. For the CDR3, the DNA is TGTGCCAGCAGTTTTGACTCACAGGCCTGGGAAGGTCAGTATTTT. Its protein is CASSFDSQAWEGQYF.

This sequence joins TRBV28 and TRBJ2-1, with TRBD2 matching 14 bases. Looked up from germline, CDR1 is MDHEN and CDR2 is SYDVKM. Trimming removed 0 bases from V and 6 bases from J; junction bases left unmatched: 4. This CDR3 has 17 residues. CDR3 loop: CASSLWGLAGVFNEQFF. The CDR3, as DNA: TGTGCCAGCAGTTTATGGGGACTAGCGGGGGTCTTCAATGAGCAGTTCTTC.

This chain joins TRBV15 and TRBJ2-5; 9 nucleotides line up with TRBD1. The DNA end is a closer match to TRBJ2-7, so the J assignment may be wrong. The CDR3 runs 14 residues. Germline-derived CDR1 and CDR2 are LNHNV and YYDKDF (reference sequence). Here the CDR3 reads CATTPGQGRYEQYF. CDR3 nucleotides: TGTGCCACCACCCCGGGACAGGGTAGATACGAGCAGTACTTC.